These 9 T cell receptor beta chains were sequenced from one sample in a study of cytomegalovirus exposure and HLA in healthy donors. PCR employed 60 Vbeta and 13 Jbeta primers. The method was immunoSEQ multiplex PCR; TCRdb's version includes in-frame clones alone and lacks a portion of them. The table has 90,000 to 120,000 clones, approximately 76% seen once. The sample consisted of PBMCs. The receptors come from a man aged 18-30 years in good health and CMV-seronegative.

The count of this clone is one. The chain links TRBV25-1 to TRBJ2-3, with TRBD2 matching 8 bases. This CDR3 has 13 residues. Germline values: CDR1 MGHDK, CDR2 SYGVNS. J lost 2 bases, V lost 10 bases, and 5 bases had no gene match. CDR3 in DNA: TGTGCCACCCAGCGGGGGAACACAGATACGCAGTATTTT. This gives the protein CATQRGNTDTQYF.

V usage is TRBV19 and J usage is TRBJ1-6; TRBD1 matches 8 bases. V lost 9 bases and J lost 9; bases outside the gene matches: 7. The CDR3 contains 13 residues. Germline V CDR1 and CDR2: LNHDA, SQIVND (reference sequence). The chain's CDR3 is CASQGARTSPLHF. The CDR3 nucleotides read TGTGCCAGCCAGGGGGCTAGAACTTCACCCCTCCACTTT.

The chain employs TRBV5-1 and TRBJ1-3; 8 positions match TRBD1. With 4 bases clipped from V and 0 bases from J, the junction kept 3 bases outside the gene matches. The CDR3 contains 15 residues. Germline-derived CDR1 and CDR2 are SGHRS and YFSETQ. CDR3 in amino acids: CASSRTGGSGNTIYF. The CDR3 nucleotides read TGCGCCAGCAGCCGAACAGGGGGCTCTGGAAACACCATATATTTT. The full variable domain, with the rest looked up from reference TRBV5-1 and TRBJ1-3, is KAGVTQTPRYLIKTRGQQVTLSCSPISGHRSVSWYQQTPGQGLQFLFEYFSETQRNKGNFPGRFSGRQFSNSRSEMNVSTLELGDSALYLCASSRTGGSGNTIYFGEGSWLTVV.

The rearrangement uses TRBV6-4 and TRBJ2-3; D is perhaps TRBD1 (6 bases). Per germline, CDR1 MRHNA and CDR2 SNTAGT. Trimming took off 4 bases at V and 1 base at J, with 6 bases between the two ends. This CDR3 spans 13 amino acids. This CDR3 reads CASSGQGTDTQYF. The CDR3 bases are TGTGCCAGCAGTGGACAGGGCACAGATACGCAGTATTTT.

This clone occurred a few times. This chain connects TRBV7-9 to TRBJ2-2; 8 nucleotides line up with TRBD1. CDR1 is SEHNR and CDR2 is FQNEAQ in the germline V gene (reference sequence). V shed 5 bases and J 6 bases; nucleotides not matched to a gene: 5. CDR3 length: 14 residues. CDR3 residues: CASSPDRVAGELFF. The CDR3 DNA sequence: TGTGCCAGCAGCCCGGACAGGGTAGCCGGGGAGCTGTTTTTT.

The genes are TRBV27 and TRBJ1-5; 7 bases line up with TRBD1. Germline V CDR1 and CDR2: MNHEY, SMNVEV (reference sequence). The CDR3 is made up of 15 amino acids. The V segment lost 6 bases and the J segment 2 bases; nucleotides outside the gene matches: 7. The CDR3 region has the DNA TGTGCCAGCAGGCCTGATACAGGGGGCAATCAGCCCCAGCATTTT. As protein: CASRPDTGGNQPQHF.

This clone was seen more than once but under ten times. The junction departs from germline at one end; a sequencing error may be responsible. J is TRBJ1-2 and V is TRBV28; weak D call: TRBD1 (5 bases). The CDR3 is 15 amino acids. From germline, CDR1 is MDHEN and CDR2 SYDVKM. Here the CDR3 reads CASRPPTTMGRENSF. Written as DNA, the CDR3 is TGTGCCAGCAGGCCCCCCACAACTATGGGCAGGGAAAACTCCTTC.

The genes are TRBV2 and TRBJ1-2; possibly TRBD1 for D (6 bases). CDR3 length equals 12 residues. Germline assignment: CDR1 SNHLY and CDR2 FYNNEI. Trimming pared 8 bases from V and 5 bases from J, leaving 12 bases between. The CDR3 DNA follows: TGTGCCAGCCAGACAGGAGCATATGGCTACACCTTC. The encoded protein is CASQTGAYGYTF.

The J gene is TRBJ1-1, the V gene TRBV19, with 9 bases identical to TRBD1. Trimming removed 5 bases from V and 5 bases from J; junction bases left unmatched: 3. Germline assignment: CDR1 LNHDA and CDR2 SQIVND (reference sequence). This CDR3 comprises 13 residues. CDR3 in amino acids: CASSATGGTEAFF. CDR3 nucleotide sequence: TGTGCCAGTAGTGCGACAGGGGGGACTGAAGCTTTCTTT.